These T cell receptor beta chains were read from a single sample in a study of T-cell memory formation after mild COVID-19. In TCRdb, the 5' RACE reads were re-called with MiXCR into one record per CDR3 protein. The sample contains about 150,000 distinct CDR3 sequences, 6% to 7% of which appear only once. The specimen was PBMCs or a T cell subset sorted from them (not recorded which). The receptors originated from an adult woman who had mild COVID-19 (a few samples of this study predate the infection). Cell type and time point are not known. Each CDR3 is given without its conserved first and last residue.

J gene: TRBJ2-7; V gene: TRBV20-1; CDR3 protein: SARGGGGGSSYEQY
J gene: TRBJ2-6; V gene: TRBV20-1; CDR3 protein: SATSGGITGANVLT
J gene: TRBJ2-3; V gene: TRBV20-1; CDR3 protein: SAWGLGQPRNNTDTQY
J gene: TRBJ2-5; V gene: TRBV25-1; CDR3 protein: ASSEEEGLAGPKTQY
J gene: TRBJ2-3; V gene: TRBV7-6; CDR3 protein: ASSSSLAGAGHTQY
J gene: TRBJ2-3; V gene: TRBV6-1; CDR3 protein: ASSIGVGTDTQY